One sample yielded the 20 T cell receptor beta chains listed below, sequenced in a study of blood T cell repertoires in COVID-19. TCRdb's table, derived via immunoSEQ multiplex PCR, lists solely in-frame clones and lacks some. The profile shows about 16,000 clones, around nine tenths of them singletons. Input material: peripheral blood. Receptors originate from a woman aged 80 or older with COVID-19, enrolled during active disease.

This rearrangement joins TRBV18 to TRBJ2-1; the match to TRBD2 covers 7 bases. From germline, CDR1 is KGHSH and CDR2 LQKENI. The CDR3 spans 16 residues. After removal of 2 bases from V and 3 bases from J, the junction contained 7 bases not matched to a gene. The CDR3 loop is CASSPGASGLYNEQFF. Written as DNA, the CDR3 is TGTGCCAGCTCACCAGGGGCTAGCGGACTCTACAATGAGCAGTTCTTC.

The chain combines TRBV28 with TRBJ2-5, with D tentatively TRBD2 (5 bases). From germline, CDR1 is MDHEN and CDR2 SYDVKM. V dropped 4 bases and J dropped 4 bases, with 13 bases sitting between them. This CDR3 comprises 14 residues. DNA for the CDR3: TGTGCCAGCAGTTCTCCCACTAGTGGAGAGACCCAGTACTTC. It codes for CASSSPTSGETQYF. Combining the CDR3 with reference TRBV28 and TRBJ2-5 gives the whole variable domain DVKVTQSSRYLVKRTGEKVFLECVQDMDHENMFWYRQDPGLGLRLIYFSYDVKMKEKGDIPEGYSVSREKKERFSLILESASTNQTSMYLCASSSPTSGETQYFGPGTRLLVL.

The V gene is TRBV7-2, the J gene TRBJ2-3; perhaps TRBD1 as D (5 bases). V gave up 1 base and J gave up 8 bases, with 13 bases separating them. The germline V gene encodes CDR1 SGHTA and CDR2 FQGNSA. This CDR3 region has 14 residues. The CDR3 loop reads CASSLVRTLPTQYF. CDR3 bases: TGTGCCAGCAGCTTAGTTCGGACACTACCTACGCAGTATTTT.

The V gene is TRBV28, the J gene TRBJ2-7, with 10 bases identical to TRBD2. Trimming cost V 4 bases and J 5 bases; bases outside gene matches: 14. Germline values: CDR1 MDHEN, CDR2 SYDVKM. The CDR3 has 17 residues. The DNA of the CDR3 is TGTGCCAGCAGTTCCCTCGGACTAGCGGAAGGTCCCGACGAGCAGTACTTC. Its translation: CASSSLGLAEGPDEQYF.

The chain employs TRBV6-5 and TRBJ2-7; D gene unclear. Germline values: CDR1 MNHEY, CDR2 SVGAGI. The ends were cut back, 5 bases at V and 3 bases at J, with 11 bases in the middle. The CDR3 is made up of 13 amino acids. CDR3 nucleotides: TGTGCCAGCAGTCGAAACACCCTCTACGAGCAGTACTTC. Its translation is CASSRNTLYEQYF.

V is TRBV27 and J is TRBJ1-2; D perhaps matches TRBD1 (6 bases). V was cut by 6 bases and J by 1 base, with 21 bases left in between. CDR1 is MNHEY and CDR2 is SMNVEV in the germline V gene (reference sequence). The CDR3 sequence is 17 residues long. The CDR3 is CASSLRKGGDLNYGYTF. CDR3 DNA: TGTGCCAGCAGCCTTAGAAAGGGGGGGGACCTTAACTATGGCTACACCTTC.

The chain combines TRBV5-8 with TRBJ2-5; TRBD1 matches 7 bases. Germline CDR1 and CDR2: SGHTS and YDEGEE. The CDR3 length is 16 residues. V shed 0 bases, J shed 5 bases, and the junction held 10 bases outside the gene matches. CDR3 DNA: TGTGCCAGCAGCTTGGCCAAGACAGGGTCTGGTGAGACCCAGTACTTC. It is translated as CASSLAKTGSGETQYF.

This rearrangement joins TRBV7-5 to TRBJ1-1. TRBV7-5 counts as a pseudogene. The CDR3 has 13 residues. The CDR3 protein is CARSLRRGGEAFF. The DNA for the CDR3 is TGTGCCAGAAGCTTAAGGCGGGGGGGTGAAGCTTTCTTT.

The chain carries TRBV5-1 and TRBJ1-5, with a tentative D call TRBD1 (5 bases). V was shortened by 4 bases and J by 4 bases, with 12 bases between the two germline ends. Per germline, CDR1 SGHRS and CDR2 YFSETQ. The CDR3 contains 14 residues. DNA of the CDR3: TGCGCCAGCAGCCCCGGCGGGGGGAATCAGCCCCAGCATTTT. This translates into CASSPGGGNQPQHF.

V and J are TRBV6-4 and TRBJ2-1; TRBD2 matches at 16 bases. V was clipped by 4 bases and J by 9 bases; unmatched bases: 6. Germline CDR1 is MRHNA and CDR2 is SNTAGT. CDR3 length: 16 residues. CDR3 residues: CASSVAGTSGRGEQFF. Written as DNA, the CDR3 is TGTGCCAGCAGTGTCGCCGGGACTAGCGGGAGGGGTGAGCAGTTCTTC.

The chain uses TRBV7-2 and TRBJ1-6; the match to TRBD1 covers 8 bases. Per germline, CDR1 SGHTA and CDR2 FQGNSA. Trimming cost V 5 bases and J 8 bases; bases outside gene matches: 5. The CDR3 is 14 amino acids. The CDR3 DNA reads as TGTGCCAGCAGCCGGGCAGGGGGCGATTCACCCCTCCACTTT. Encoded protein: CASSRAGGDSPLHF.

This clone has a single count. V and J are TRBV7-6 and TRBJ2-3, with D tentatively TRBD2 (5 bases). Looked up from germline, CDR1 is SGHVS and CDR2 is FNYEAQ. The ends were cut back, 5 bases at V and 1 base at J, with 19 bases in the middle. This CDR3 comprises 17 residues. The DNA of the CDR3 is TGTGCCAGCAGCACATCATCTTACGGGGTGGGCACAGATACGCAGTATTTT. Amino acids: CASSTSSYGVGTDTQYF.

The rearrangement links TRBV1 to TRBJ2-1; the table gives TRBD2 as D, unverified against the DNA. TRBV1 is a pseudogene. CDR3 length equals 15 residues. The chain's CDR3 is CTSSCDGSSYNEQFF. The CDR3 DNA follows: TGCACCAGCAGCTGCGACGGGAGCTCCTACAATGAGCAGTTCTTC.

The chain recombines TRBV6-5 with TRBJ1-2; D gene unclear. This CDR3 spans 14 amino acids. Deletions cut 7 bases from V and 4 bases from J, with 16 bases between. Looked up from germline, CDR1 is MNHEY and CDR2 is SVGAGI. In DNA, the CDR3 is TGTGCCAGCACTCTAGAACCTCAAACCTATGGCTACACCTTC. Protein product: CASTLEPQTYGYTF.

The chain employs TRBV29-1 and TRBJ1-1; possibly TRBD1 for D (5 bases). The germline CDR1 and CDR2 sequences are SQVTM and ANQGSEA. The V gene lost 5 bases and the J gene lost 0 bases, with 13 bases spanning the gap. The CDR3 consists of 14 residues. The CDR3 DNA reads TGCAGCGTTCAAATGGCAGGGATGAACACTGAAGCTTTCTTT. This translates into CSVQMAGMNTEAFF.

V and J are TRBV20-1 and TRBJ2-7, with D unclear. The CDR3 length is 10 residues. From germline, CDR1 is DFQATT and CDR2 SNEGSKA (reference sequence). V gave up 4 bases and J gave up 3 bases, with 4 bases separating them. CDR3 DNA sequence: TGCAGTGCTACCGTCTACGAGCAGTACTTC. It specifies CSATVYEQYF.

V usage is TRBV5-4 and J usage is TRBJ2-7; TRBD1 aligns across 7 bases. The CDR3 has 15 amino acids. The V gene end was trimmed by 2 bases and the J gene end by 0 bases; junction bases not matched to a gene: 5. Per germline, CDR1 SGHNT and CDR2 YYREEE (reference sequence). Here the CDR3 DNA reads TGTGCCAGCAGCTTACAGGGGCCCCCCTCCTACGAGCAGTACTTC. It codes for CASSLQGPPSYEQYF. The whole variable domain, filled in from reference TRBV5-4 and TRBJ2-7, reads ETGVTQSPTHLIKTRGQQVTLRCSSQSGHNTVSWYQQALGQGPQFIFQYYREEENGRGNFPPRFSGLQFPNYSSELNVNALELDDSALYLCASSLQGPPSYEQYFGPGTRLTVT.

CDR3 DNA sequence: TGTGCCAGCAGCTTAGTTAACTACGAGCAGTACTTC. Amino acid sequence: CASSLVNYEQYF. The chain carries TRBV7-9 and TRBJ2-7; D ambiguous. The germline gives CDR1 SEHNR, CDR2 FQNEAQ (reference sequence). This CDR3 comprises 12 residues. Trimming shortened V by 1 base and J by 3 bases, and 4 bases separated the two germline ends.

The genes are TRBV2 and TRBJ2-1, with 10 bases that match TRBD1. After removal of 6 bases from V and 5 bases from J, the junction contained 4 bases not matched to a gene. CDR1 SNHLY and CDR2 FYNNEI come from the germline V gene. The CDR3 length is 14 residues. In nucleotides, the CDR3 is TGTGCCAGCAGAGACAGGGGGCCCCACAATGAGCAGTTCTTC. Residues: CASRDRGPHNEQFF.

The chain couples TRBV19 to TRBJ2-5, with D hard to call. Per germline, CDR1 LNHDA and CDR2 SQIVND (reference sequence). Trimming stripped 0 bases from V and 5 bases from J, with 10 bases between. The CDR3 is 14 amino acids. The CDR3 nucleotides read TGTGCCAGTAGTATAGATCCTCAACAGGAGACCCAGTACTTC. This sequence encodes CASSIDPQQETQYF. Full variable domain (remainder filled in from reference TRBV19 and TRBJ2-5): DGGITQSPKYLFRKEGQNVTLSCEQNLNHDAMYWYRQDPGQGLRLIYYSQIVNDFQKGDIAEGYSVSREKKESFPLTVTSAQKNPTAFYLCASSIDPQQETQYFGPGTRLLVL.